Described below is a single TCR beta chain sequence and its context. The antigen it recognizes is unknown. It has no much larger one-base neighbor in the sample; base qualities were not kept. This sample is drawn from a study of blood T cell repertoires in COVID-19 (dated by TCRdb to about 2020). Study-level background: Samples covering the acute and convalescent phases of COVID-19 were provided by collaborators in the United States, Italy and Spain. The material from the prospective study consisted of cDNA or gDNA derived from T cells, B-cell-depleted T cells, or PBMCs. Deeply sampled blood TCRbeta repertoires from subjects exposed to, actively infected with, or recovered from COVID-19 were included in the dataset. The repertoires were released in a freely available public database intended as a resource for research on the immune response to SARS-CoV-2. The samples were drawn from the first 160 participants of the ongoing ImmuneRACE study and from roughly 1,300 subjects provided by 6 global collaborators. Sample metadata almost always included a de-identified subject ID, COVID-19 status, age in years and sex. Where HLA class I and class II types were available, the types were taken from metadata supplied by the sample provider, not from assay-based typing. General findings and caveats noted by the study authors: The amount of clinical and demographic metadata varied by source and participant and was provided uncurated.

The CDR3 sequence holds 14 residues, the cysteine and phenylalanine included. Left in the record is the CDR3 DNA by itself, 42 bases read in frame from the first base. CDR1 and CDR2 are read off the germline V gene as ENHRY and SYGVKD. Relative to germline, V is missing 6 bases and J is missing 5 bases, with 5 bases of the junction outside any gene match. Participants in the prospective study were enrolled through a virtual design, were aged roughly 18 to 90 years, and lived in fewer than 30 United States geographic areas. To assign participants to cohorts, the prospective study relied on clinical history that participants themselves reported in a screening survey and a study questionnaire. For ImmuneRACE Cohort 3, a participant was defined as recovered based on two consecutive negative NP/OP PCR tests, clearance by a healthcare professional, or resolution of symptoms. In the prospective study, whole blood, serum and a nasopharyngeal or oropharyngeal swab were collected from each participant by mobile phlebotomists. Participants in the prospective study had the option to provide additional blood draws and questionnaires over a roughly 2-month period. Before DNA extraction, blood samples from the prospective study were shipped at room temperature or frozen.

TCRbeta CDR3 regions were amplified from genomic DNA using the immunoSEQ Assay, a bias-controlled multiplex PCR. In the source study's methods: Within the assay, amplification of reference gene primers was used to estimate how many nucleated cells each sample contained. To quantify the absolute abundance of each unique TCRbeta CDR3 rearrangement, sequence reads were collapsed and filtered. For each sample, productive Simpson clonality was calculated as the square root of Simpson's diversity index across productive rearrangements. Held by TCRdb, this immuneACCESS table contains in-frame sequences only and omits some clones. Under half of the omission traces to an unresolved V gene where checked; the cause of the rest is unknown. The V and J calls and clone size are taken from that table; D and trimming were inferred from the DNA. The sample yields 310,000 or so clones; about 91% were counted once. The top ten clonotypes cover around 9.5% of the sample.

The receptor chain draws on TRBV10-3 and TRBJ2-7, and TRBD2 aligns with 12 junction nucleotides. The receptor comes from a woman in her thirties or forties who had recovered from COVID-19. The specimen sequenced was PBMCs or T cells enriched from blood (not recorded which). The sequenced DNA is TGTGCCATCAGGAGGACTAGCGGGAAGGACGAGCAGTACTTC. Its coded protein is CAIRRTSGKDEQYF.